The 15 T cell receptor beta chains below were found in one sample sequenced in a study of shared clonotypes between healthy human individuals. Data came from immunoSEQ multiplex PCR; TCRdb stores just in-frame clones and leaves some out. The table includes under 600,000 clones, roughly 97% detected once. Sequencing was done on a sample of naive CD4+ T cells sorted from blood. Indicated subset: CD45RA+ positively selected. Receptors originate from a young woman in good health.

J is TRBJ2-5 and V is TRBV7-9; maybe TRBD2 (5 bases). V was clipped by 4 bases and J by 3 bases, with 15 bases between them. CDR1 is SEHNR and CDR2 is FQNEAQ in the germline V gene (reference sequence). The CDR3 consists of 15 residues. CDR3 DNA sequence: TGTGCCAGCAGCTACCGACTAACCGATAAAGAGACCCAGTACTTC. Its protein is CASSYRLTDKETQYF.

This clone was seen once. The chain combines TRBV28 with TRBJ1-5; TRBD1 matches 7 bases. The germline V gene has CDR1 MDHEN and CDR2 SYDVKM. V lost 2 bases and J lost 0; bases outside the gene matches: 7. The CDR3 has 17 amino acids. The CDR3 DNA sequence: TGTGCCAGCAGTTTACCCTTCTACAGGGGTAGCAATCAGCCCCAGCATTTT. This gives the protein CASSLPFYRGSNQPQHF.

The chain is built from TRBV25-1 and TRBJ1-3, with 8 bases matching TRBD1. V gave up 5 bases and J gave up 2 bases; unmatched junction bases: 8. The CDR3 sequence is 16 residues long. Looked up from germline, CDR1 is MGHDK and CDR2 is SYGVNS. CDR3 nucleotides: TGTGCCAGCAGTCTTCGGGCGACAGGGGCTGGAAACACCATATATTTT. It translates to CASSLRATGAGNTIYF.

V usage is TRBV4-2 and J usage is TRBJ2-7, with D possibly TRBD2 on 6 matching bases. The CDR3 length is 14 residues. Germline V gene data show CDR1 as LGHNA and CDR2 as YNFKEQ. V was pared by 0 bases and J by 4 bases, with 10 bases between. The CDR3 DNA is TGTGCCAGCAGCCAAGAGCGGGGATCTTACGAGCAGTACTTC. It yields the protein CASSQERGSYEQYF.

This clone is a singleton in its sample. This chain connects TRBV25-1 to TRBJ2-3; no clear D. The CDR3 has 13 residues. Germline V lookup: CDR1 MGHDK, CDR2 SYGVNS. V lost 10 bases, J lost 5 bases, and 16 bases lay in between. CDR3 region: CATQVTRRDTQYF. The CDR3 nucleotides read TGTGCCACTCAGGTTACCCGGCGAGATACGCAGTATTTT. Looking up the rest from reference TRBV25-1 and TRBJ2-3 gives the full variable domain: EADIYQTPRYLVIGTGKKITLECSQTMGHDKMYWYQQDPGMELHLIHYSYGVNSTEKGDLSSESTVSRIRTEHFPLTLESARPSHTSQYLCATQVTRRDTQYFGPGTRLTVL.

The chain carries TRBV30 and TRBJ1-1, with 9 positions matching TRBD1. CDR1 and CDR2 (germline): GTSNPN, SVGIG (reference sequence). The V segment lost 2 bases and the J segment 4 bases; nucleotides outside the gene matches: 8. The CDR3 is 15 residues long. This CDR3 reads CAWSRGDRESTEAFF. For the CDR3, the DNA is TGTGCCTGGAGTAGGGGGGACAGGGAGAGCACTGAAGCTTTCTTT. Full variable domain (rest looked up from reference TRBV30 and TRBJ1-1): SQTIHQWPATLVQPVGSPLSLECTVEGTSNPNLYWYRQAAGRGLQLLFYSVGIGQISSEVPQNLSASRPQDRQFILSSKKLLLSDSGFYLCAWSRGDRESTEAFFGQGTRLTVV.

The V and J genes are TRBV30 and TRBJ2-3; D might be TRBD2 (7 bases). The CDR3 is 20 residues long. Germline V gives CDR1 GTSNPN, CDR2 SVGIG (reference sequence). Trimming shortened V by 0 bases and J by 1 base, and 26 bases separated the two germline ends. CDR3 residues: CAWSVGRSFLGGRGTDTQYF. CDR3 in DNA: TGTGCCTGGAGTGTAGGGCGGTCCTTTTTGGGGGGGCGAGGCACAGATACGCAGTATTTT.

The chain carries TRBV5-1 and TRBJ1-1; no reliable D call. V lost 3 bases and J 4 bases, leaving 13 bases between the germline ends. The CDR3 contains 14 residues. Germline loops: CDR1 SGHRS, CDR2 YFSETQ. In DNA form, the CDR3 reads TGCGCCAGCAGCTCGGACTTCCGAATCACTGAAGCTTTCTTT. Amino acid sequence: CASSSDFRITEAFF.

The chain links TRBV28 to TRBJ2-3; D might be TRBD2 (6 bases). Germline CDR1 is MDHEN and CDR2 is SYDVKM. The V and J ends lost 5 bases and 2 bases respectively, with 17 bases between them. The CDR3 is made up of 16 amino acids. The CDR3 coding sequence is TGTGCCAGCAGTCCTTATCGGGGACTTGACACAGATACGCAGTATTTT. This gives the protein CASSPYRGLDTDTQYF.

V gene TRBV7-9 combines with J gene TRBJ2-2; D is tentatively TRBD1 or TRBD2 (7 bases each). Germline V gene sequence: CDR1 SEHNR, CDR2 FQNEAQ (reference sequence). Trimming took 3 bases from V and 1 from J, leaving 18 bases between them. The CDR3 has 18 amino acids. The CDR3 is CASSFWGGGDQNTGELFF. The CDR3 DNA sequence: TGTGCCAGCAGCTTCTGGGGAGGGGGCGATCAGAACACCGGGGAGCTGTTTTTT. The complete variable domain, with remaining parts taken from reference TRBV7-9 and TRBJ2-2, reads DTGVSQNPRHKITKRGQNVTFRCDPISEHNRLYWYRQTLGQGPEFLTYFQNEAQLEKSRLLSDRFSAERPKGSFSTLEIQRTEQGDSAMYLCASSFWGGGDQNTGELFFGEGSRLTVL.

For this clone: Other DNA sequences from this sample encode an identical CDR3 as well. The chain has TRBV30 and TRBJ2-7; TRBD1 matches 7 bases. V trimming: 4 bases; J trimming: 2 bases; junction bases outside the gene matches: 5. The CDR3 length is 13 residues. Germline CDR1 is GTSNPN and CDR2 is SVGIG (reference sequence). The CDR3 loop is CAWTRDRAYEQYF. In DNA, the CDR3 is TGTGCCTGGACCCGGGACAGAGCCTACGAGCAGTACTTC.

The gene calls are TRBV12-5 and TRBJ2-1, with TRBD2 identical over 14 bases. Germline CDR1 LGHNT, CDR2 FRNRAP. This CDR3 spans 15 amino acids. V lost 3 bases to trimming and J lost 7 bases; unmatched junction nucleotides: 2. Here the CDR3 reads CASGFRLAGGNEQFF. The CDR3, as DNA: TGTGCTAGTGGTTTCCGACTAGCGGGAGGGAATGAGCAGTTCTTC.

V and J are TRBV28 and TRBJ2-5; 7 nucleotides agree with TRBD2. The DNA end is a closer match to TRBJ2-7, so the J assignment may be wrong. Germline V gene data show CDR1 as MDHEN and CDR2 as SYDVKM. The CDR3 sequence is 13 residues long. The CDR3 DNA is TGTGCCAGCAGTTTCCGGGGGGACTACGAGCAGTACTTC. Amino acids: CASSFRGDYEQYF.

The chain uses TRBV7-2 and TRBJ2-7; tentative D call: TRBD2 (7 bases). Germline CDR1 is SGHTA and CDR2 is FQGNSA. The CDR3 consists of 14 residues. The germline V and J ends were trimmed by 5 bases and 4 bases, with 15 bases remaining between them. The chain's CDR3 is CASSKAGRGYEQYF. The CDR3 DNA follows: TGTGCCAGCAGCAAAGCGGGGAGGGGGTACGAGCAGTACTTC.

The V call is TRBV4-1, the J call TRBJ2-1, with 8 bases fitting TRBD2. CDR3 length: 16 residues. Trimming cost V 3 bases and J 6 bases; bases outside gene matches: 10. Germline lookup yields CDR1 MGHRA and CDR2 YSYEKL. The CDR3 region is CASSQELAETSNEQFF. The CDR3 DNA follows: TGCGCCAGCAGCCAGGAACTAGCGGAGACTTCCAATGAGCAGTTCTTC.